This record covers a single T cell receptor beta chain. Its antigen is as yet unknown. This entry is derived from a study of CD8 T cells in ankylosing spondylitis. Generation of TCR beta libraries employed quantitative 5'-RACE incorporating molecular barcodes. TCRdb passed the 5' RACE reads through MiXCR, listing each CDR3 protein once. The data show about 360,000 distinct CDR3 sequences, 20% seen once. This CDR3 has 15 residues. Germline lookup yields CDR1 LNHDA and CDR2 SQIVND (reference sequence). Trimming stripped 6 bases from V and 0 bases from J, with 13 bases between. Notes on the study in general: Blood of patients with ankylosing spondylitis appeared to be characterized by a TCR beta motif of fewer than 10 highly homologous variants. The clones that were linked to disease were reported to be significantly enriched in matched synovial fluid samples from ankylosing spondylitis patients. CD8+ cells made up the disease-linked clones, which were relatively rare in peripheral blood.

The TCR was taken from a male donor with ankylosing spondylitis or in good health (not recorded which). The genes are TRBV19 and TRBJ2-3; D unclear. Sequenced material: blood, either unsorted or a sorted T cell fraction (not recorded which). CDR3 sequence reads: CASSPRGYSTDTQYF. DNA of the CDR3: TGTGCCAGTAGCCCCCGAGGCTACAGCACAGATACGCAGTATTTT.